These 25 T cell receptor beta chains were sequenced from one sample in a study of blood T cells in healthy people across ages. The second PCR ran 7 to 11 cycles with a sample-barcoded 5' primer and J-beta primers. TCRdb re-called the 5' RACE reads through MiXCR, storing one row per CDR3 protein. The sample lists some 880,000 distinct CDR3 sequences, around 36% seen once, with 13% in the top ten. The sample comprised blood. These receptors were taken from a man younger than 35 in good health.

The rearrangement uses TRBV6-5 and TRBJ1-2; the D is unclear. The CDR3 extends over 14 amino acids. CDR1 is MNHEY and CDR2 is SVGAGI in the germline V gene. Trimming cost V 2 bases and J 4 bases, with 11 bases left between them. The DNA for the CDR3 is TGTGCCAGCAGTTACAGCCCCAGCGGCTATGGCTACACCTTC. This gives the protein CASSYSPSGYGYTF.

V gene TRBV6-4 combines with J gene TRBJ2-3, with D possibly TRBD1 on 6 matching bases. V lost 8 bases to trimming and J lost 0 bases, with 15 bases between them. CDR3 length: 15 amino acids. Per germline, CDR1 MRHNA and CDR2 SNTAGT. For the CDR3, the DNA is TGTGCCAGCGCCCCCGGGGACACTAGCACAGATACGCAGTATTTT. It specifies CASAPGDTSTDTQYF.

The rearrangement uses TRBV5-1 and TRBJ1-6, with D uncertain. There are 13 residues in the CDR3. V was pared by 4 bases and J by 10 bases, with 12 bases between. Germline V gene lookup returns CDR1 SGHRS and CDR2 YFSETQ. The CDR3 loop reads CASSVDPGSPLHF. The CDR3 DNA is TGCGCCAGCAGCGTGGACCCTGGGTCACCCCTCCACTTT. The full variable domain, rest sourced from reference TRBV5-1 and TRBJ1-6, is KAGVTQTPRYLIKTRGQQVTLSCSPISGHRSVSWYQQTPGQGLQFLFEYFSETQRNKGNFPGRFSGRQFSNSRSEMNVSTLELGDSALYLCASSVDPGSPLHFGNGTRLTVT.

The sample holds a few counts of this clonotype. The V call is TRBV9, the J call TRBJ1-4; tentatively, D is TRBD1 (5 bases). CDR1 is SGDLS, CDR2 YYNGEE, per germline. Trimming removed 4 bases at V and 3 bases at J, with 16 bases between. CDR3 length: 16 residues. CDR3 bases: TGTGCCAGCAGCACATACTGGGGGTCGTCTAATGAAAAACTGTTTTTT. Residues: CASSTYWGSSNEKLFF.

This clonotype was detected a few times. The chain carries TRBV6-5 and TRBJ2-7; 8 nucleotides agree with TRBD1. V shed 2 bases and J 3 bases; nucleotides not matched to a gene: 9. The CDR3 spans 16 residues. Per the germline V gene, CDR1 is MNHEY and CDR2 is SVGAGI. As DNA, the CDR3 is TGTGCCAGCAGTTACGAGGGGACAGGCATCAACTACGAGCAGTACTTC. It encodes CASSYEGTGINYEQYF.

This clonotype has only a few counts. The chain couples TRBV30 to TRBJ1-6, with D unresolved. V was trimmed by 1 base and J by 2 bases, leaving 3 bases between them. Germline CDR1 reads GTSNPN; CDR2 reads SVGIG (reference sequence). The CDR3 is made up of 13 amino acids. CDR3 region: CAWSETYNSPLHF. The CDR3 DNA sequence: TGTGCCTGGAGTGAGACCTATAATTCACCCCTCCACTTT.

The J gene is TRBJ1-2, the V gene TRBV5-4; D remains ambiguous. V lost 2 bases to trimming and J lost 6 bases, with 8 bases between them. Germline V gene data show CDR1 as SGHNT and CDR2 as YYREEE (reference sequence). The CDR3 covers 12 residues. The CDR3 nucleotides read TGTGCCAGCAGCTTCGATGGAGATGGCTACACCTTC. Its protein product is CASSFDGDGYTF.

V gene TRBV4-1 combines with J gene TRBJ2-7, with TRBD2 as a possible D gene (5 bases). In germline, CDR1 is MGHRA, CDR2 YSYEKL. Trimming pared 1 base from V and 5 bases from J, leaving 15 bases between. This CDR3 contains 15 residues. DNA for the CDR3: TGCGCCAGCAGCCAAGCTGGGAGAGGAGGCGACGAGCAGTACTTC. Translated, it gives CASSQAGRGGDEQYF.

This chain uses TRBV29-1 with TRBJ2-1, with unresolved D. The DNA matches TRBJ2-7 better at its end, which makes the J call doubtful. The germline CDR1 and CDR2 sequences are SQVTM and ANQGSEA. The CDR3 has 14 residues. The CDR3 reads CSVETASSYNEQYF. For the CDR3, the DNA is TGCAGCGTGGAGACTGCCAGCTCCTACAATGAGCAGTACTTC.

There are a few counts of this clonotype. V and J are TRBV12-3 or TRBV12-4 and TRBJ1-5; no clear D. V was trimmed by 4 bases and J by 2 bases, leaving 12 bases between them. The CDR3 length is 15 residues. CDR3 in DNA: TGTGCCAGCAGTTACCTCTACTCAGGCAATCAGCCCCAGCATTTT. This sequence encodes CASSYLYSGNQPQHF.

This clonotype has only a few counts. This chain links TRBV30 with TRBJ1-1; D unresolved. Trimming took 3 bases from V and 1 from J, leaving 9 bases between them. This CDR3 is 13 amino acids long. CDR1 is GTSNPN, CDR2 SVGIG, per germline (reference sequence). The CDR3 is CAWRGTGNTEAFF. The CDR3 DNA reads as TGTGCCTGGAGAGGTACGGGGAACACTGAAGCTTTCTTT.

The chain is built from TRBV6-6 and TRBJ1-2; D not certain. V was shortened by 0 bases and J by 6 bases, with 11 bases between the two germline ends. The germline gives CDR1 MNHNY, CDR2 SVGAGI (reference sequence). The CDR3 is 14 residues long. Here the CDR3 reads CASSYSLDVDGYTF. The CDR3 bases are TGTGCCAGCAGTTACTCGCTGGATGTAGATGGCTACACCTTC.

This clonotype was found a few times. The chain has TRBV27 and TRBJ2-1, with D unclear. CDR3 length: 13 amino acids. The germline V gene has CDR1 MNHEY and CDR2 SMNVEV (reference sequence). V was cut by 0 bases and J by 7 bases, with 7 bases left in between. The CDR3 sequence: CASSLSRFNEQFF. For the CDR3, the DNA is TGTGCCAGCAGTTTATCGCGATTTAATGAGCAGTTCTTC.

Worth noting for this clonotype: A read error may explain this, as a much larger clone is one base away. This chain joins TRBV7-2 and TRBJ1-2; unclear D gene. Germline lookup yields CDR1 SGHTA and CDR2 FQGNSA. This CDR3 is built from 14 residues. In DNA, the CDR3 is TGTGCCGGCAGCTTACCCGGAGGCTTCTATGGCTACACCTTC. Its protein is CAGSLPGGFYGYTF.

This clonotype occurred a few times. This sequence joins TRBV4-3 and TRBJ1-2; D is possibly TRBD1 (5 bases). The CDR3 is 14 amino acids. V dropped 3 bases and J dropped 0 bases, with 8 bases sitting between them. Germline V gives CDR1 LGHNA, CDR2 YSLEER. The CDR3 DNA is TGCGCCAGCAGCCAGCAGACAGCTAACTATGGCTACACCTTC. Translation: CASSQQTANYGYTF.

The CDR3 sequence: CSVGTSGNTIYF. The CDR3 nucleotides read TGCAGTGTTGGGACATCGGGAAACACCATATATTTT. This chain joins TRBV20-1 and TRBJ1-3; possibly TRBD1 for D (6 bases). The germline V and J ends were trimmed by 7 bases and 4 bases, with 11 bases remaining between them. Germline CDR1 is DFQATT and CDR2 is SNEGSKA (reference sequence). This CDR3 contains 12 residues.

The sample holds a few counts of this clonotype. J is TRBJ2-7 and V is TRBV14; D is unclear. V was pared by 0 bases and J by 0 bases, with 9 bases between. The CDR3 extends over 15 amino acids. Germline V gene sequence: CDR1 SGHDN, CDR2 FVKESK. DNA of the CDR3: TGTGCCAGCAGCCAAGATTTCGTGAGCTCCTACGAGCAGTACTTC. It codes for CASSQDFVSSYEQYF.

This clonotype was seen many times. The rearrangement joins TRBV4-3 to TRBJ1-2; D uncertain. Germline V gene lookup returns CDR1 LGHNA and CDR2 YSLEER. V dropped 4 bases and J dropped 2 bases, with 14 bases sitting between them. This CDR3 is 15 amino acids long. CDR3 in DNA: TGCGCCAGCAGCCCTCGAGGACGGTCCAACTATGGCTACACCTTC. It encodes CASSPRGRSNYGYTF.

This clonotype showed up just a few times. J is TRBJ2-7 and V is TRBV29-1; the D gene is possibly TRBD2 (5 bases). The germline V gene encodes CDR1 SQVTM and CDR2 ANQGSEA. This CDR3 comprises 16 residues. Trimming removed 6 bases at V and 7 bases at J, with 28 bases between. The CDR3 DNA follows: TGCAGCGTCGTTTTAACTAGAGGACGGGCCTACAATGAGCAGTACTTC. It yields the protein CSVVLTRGRAYNEQYF.

This clonotype appeared many times. The V call is TRBV5-6, the J call TRBJ2-7; tentative D call: TRBD1 (5 bases). The CDR3 runs 15 residues. Germline V CDR1 and CDR2: SGHDT, YYEEEE. Trimming removed 4 bases from V and 4 bases from J, with 18 bases in between. CDR3 DNA: TGTGCCAGCAGCCTCGCGACGGCAGGGCGATACGAGCAGTACTTC. As protein: CASSLATAGRYEQYF. The entire variable domain, with the rest obtained from reference TRBV5-6 and TRBJ2-7, is as follows: DAGVTQSPTHLIKTRGQQVTLRCSPKSGHDTVSWYQQALGQGPQFIFQYYEEEERQRGNFPDRFSGHQFPNYSSELNVNALLLGDSALYLCASSLATAGRYEQYFGPGTRLTVT.

The chain joins TRBV24-1 to TRBJ2-3; D is unresolved. V was pared by 2 bases and J by 4 bases, with 6 bases between. CDR1 and CDR2 (germline): KGHDR, SFDVKD. The CDR3 runs 13 residues. The CDR3 region is CATSDWTADTQYF. The CDR3 DNA follows: TGTGCCACCAGTGATTGGACCGCAGATACGCAGTATTTT.

The chain couples TRBV12-3 or TRBV12-4 to TRBJ1-1; no clear D. The germline V and J ends were trimmed by 8 bases and 5 bases, with 18 bases remaining between them. The CDR3 runs 14 residues. The CDR3 DNA sequence: TGTGCCAGCGGTCGGGAGCTCCGGTTAACTGAAGCTTTCTTT. Translated, it gives CASGRELRLTEAFF.

To note about this clonotype: This may arise from a read error, as a much more abundant clone is one base away. The chain couples TRBV6-2 or TRBV6-3 to TRBJ2-5, with TRBD2 identical over 10 bases. The CDR3 length is 16 residues. Per the germline V gene, CDR1 is MNHEY and CDR2 is SVGEGT. The CDR3 bases are TGTGCCAGCAATTACTCGCTAGCGGGGGAGAAAGAGACCCAGTACTTC. Translation gives CASNYSLAGEKETQYF.

The chain is built from TRBV20-1 and TRBJ2-7, with D possibly being TRBD2 (5 bases). CDR1 and CDR2 from the germline V gene are DFQATT and SNEGSKA (reference sequence). The CDR3 spans 13 residues. V lost 3 bases and J 1 base, leaving 10 bases between the germline ends. Here the CDR3 reads CSASGGLSYEQYF. The CDR3 coding sequence is TGCAGTGCTAGCGGCGGGCTTTCCTACGAGCAGTACTTC.

The V gene is TRBV11-2, the J gene TRBJ1-5, with TRBD1 as a possible D gene (5 bases). CDR3 size: 14 residues. The V and J ends lost 5 bases and 4 bases respectively, with 12 bases between them. Germline CDR1 is SGHAT and CDR2 is FQNNGV. The chain's CDR3 is CASSLTTDNQPQHF. CDR3 nucleotides: TGTGCCAGCAGCCTGACGACAGATAATCAGCCCCAGCATTTT.